The subject of this entry is one T cell receptor (beta chain). It has no known antigen specificity. Qualities for individual bases were not recorded, and no much larger clone is one base off. The record originates from a study of cytomegalovirus exposure and HLA in healthy donors (dated by TCRdb to 2016 to 2017). Study-wide context: According to a later analysis, the roughly 120 validation repertoires were produced on the same platform as the 666 repertoires of the first cohort. High-throughput TCR immunosequencing, statistical association of individual TCRs with disease status, and machine learning were combined to predict cytomegalovirus infection status. A separate validation cohort of approximately 120 different subjects was used in addition to the roughly 700-subject first cohort. The aim of the study was to test whether cataloging public T cell receptors could identify signatures of past pathogen exposure.

Library creation used the immunoSEQ multiplex PCR assay. Regarding the original processing steps: To diagnose cytomegalovirus status from the catalog of TCR beta chain sequences, a statistical classification framework was built. The table comes from immuneACCESS by way of TCRdb, which keeps in-frame sequences with V and J called. Part of the clones is missing from these tables; in studies checked, under half for an unresolved V gene and the rest for unknown reasons. V, J and clone size were drawn from that table, and D and trimming were deduced from the DNA. The sample data list tens of thousands of clones, and around 94% of these were observed just once. Approximately 3% of the sample is taken by the ten largest. The donors belonged to the validation cohort of about 120 subjects, which was separate from the roughly 670-subject first cohort. Overall study outcomes, separate from this receptor: Most TCR sequences were observed very rarely across donors, whereas some public TCRs were present in many individuals. Of the cluster scores, about 94% were above 0 in a later analysis, which found that TCRs clustered in the first cohort also tended to co-occur in the 90 to 150 validation repertoires. The authors suggested that the approach could potentially be generalized to other disease states and immunological phenotypes. In vitro tests confirmed that three of the cytomegalovirus-associated TCR beta chains recognize cytomegalovirus antigens. A later analysis had no HLA typing for the validation cohort, so co-occurrence there was scored across all 110 or so repertoires. In the study, approximately 150 TCR beta chains were listed as associated with cytomegalovirus. In both the original and validation cohorts, the classifier was reported to diagnose cytomegalovirus status with high specificity and sensitivity.

V is cut by 7 bases and J by 3 bases, and the space between the germline ends is 18 bases. From the cysteine through the phenylalanine, the CDR3 covers 15 amino acids. Only the CDR3 DNA is retained, 45 bases long and in frame from the first base. For CDR1 and CDR2, the germline V gene lists LGHNT and FRNRAP. This TCR was recovered from a woman aged 18-29 years in good health and CMV-seropositive. The chain is assembled from TRBV12-5 and TRBJ2-5; tentative D gene TRBD2, with 7 bases matching. The sample was PBMCs. CDR3 loop: CASARGGGVEETQYF. Read as DNA, the sequence is TGTGCTAGTGCTAGGGGGGGAGGAGTAGAAGAGACCCAGTACTTC.